Reported below is one T cell receptor (beta chain). The table came from immunoSEQ multiplex PCR; TCRdb's copy has only in-frame clones and leaves some out. In the table there are around 62,000 clones, about 98% of which are singletons. The sample comes from a study of technical replicates of blood from a handful of donors. This TCR was sampled from a human donor in good health. The sample consisted of T cells isolated from PBMCs.

The CDR3 nucleotides are TGTGCCAGCAGTACGAAGCGGGGTGGAGATACGCAGTATTTT. Its translation: CASSTKRGGDTQYF. V is TRBV28 and J is TRBJ2-3; 7 positions agree with TRBD2. Germline CDR1 is MDHEN and CDR2 is SYDVKM. The length of the CDR3 is 14 residues. V trimming: 5 bases; J trimming: 5 bases; junction bases outside the gene matches: 7.